This T cell receptor beta chain is drawn from a study of blood T cell repertoires in COVID-19. CDR3 length: 16 amino acids. The V and J ends lost 7 bases and 8 bases, in that order; junction bases with no gene match: 15. The germline CDR1 and CDR2 sequences are MNHEY and SMNVEV (reference sequence). Using immunoSEQ multiplex PCR, the repertoire was profiled, and TCRdb retains in-frame clones only, with some absent. This sample yields approximately 210,000 clones, of which 82% are seen a single time; 14% to 15% belongs to the top ten. Sample: PBMCs or T cells enriched from blood (not recorded which). This clonotype was obtained from a middle-aged man who had recovered from COVID-19. The V call is TRBV27, the J call TRBJ1-3; TRBD1 agrees at 9 bases. The CDR3 region is CASTTYRGQGSDTIYF. CDR3 nucleotides: TGTGCCAGCACCACCTACAGGGGGCAAGGTAGCGACACCATATATTTT.